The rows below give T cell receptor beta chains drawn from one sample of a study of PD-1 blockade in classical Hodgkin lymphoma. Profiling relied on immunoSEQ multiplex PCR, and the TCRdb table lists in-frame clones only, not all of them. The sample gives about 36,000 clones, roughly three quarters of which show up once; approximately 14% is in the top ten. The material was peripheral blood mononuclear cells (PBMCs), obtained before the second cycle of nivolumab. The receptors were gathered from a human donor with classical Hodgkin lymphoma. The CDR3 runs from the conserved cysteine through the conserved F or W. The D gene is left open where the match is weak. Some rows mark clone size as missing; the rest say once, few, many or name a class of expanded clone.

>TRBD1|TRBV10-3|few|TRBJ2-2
CAISWTGNTGELFF
TGTGCCATCAGTTGGACAGGGAACACCGGGGAGCTGTTTTTT
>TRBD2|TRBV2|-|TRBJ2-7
CASRRLAGTPSSEQYF
TGTGCCAGCAGGAGACTAGCGGGGACTCCATCCAGCGAGCAGTACTTC
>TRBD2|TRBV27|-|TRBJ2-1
CASSLPGLAGNNEQFF
TGTGCCAGCAGTTTACCGGGACTAGCGGGAAACAATGAGCAGTTCTTC
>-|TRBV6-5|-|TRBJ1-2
CASARGAVGLGGYTF
TGTGCCAGCGCTCGGGGGGCGGTGGGCCTTGGTGGCTACACCTTC
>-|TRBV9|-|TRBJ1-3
CASSVATGVRSGNTIYF
TGTGCCAGCAGCGTAGCTACGGGGGTCCGCTCTGGAAACACCATATATTTT
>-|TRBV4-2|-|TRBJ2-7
CASSQGMRYEQYF
TGTGCCAGCAGCCAAGGAATGAGGTACGAGCAGTACTTC
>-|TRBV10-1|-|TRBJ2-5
CASSEWFPGKTDRQETQYF
TGCGCCAGCAGTGAGTGGTTTCCGGGAAAAACGGATCGGCAAGAGACCCAGTACTTC
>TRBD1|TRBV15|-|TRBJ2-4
CATSRDPGQGNIQYF
TGTGCCACCAGCAGAGATCCTGGACAGGGAAACATTCAGTACTTC
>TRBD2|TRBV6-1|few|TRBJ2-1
CASSWTSGAYNEQFF
TGTGCCAGCAGTTGGACTAGCGGAGCATACAATGAGCAGTTCTTC
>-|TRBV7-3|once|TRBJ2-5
CASSSSSLGAQYF
TGTGCCAGCAGCTCATCCTCACTCGGGGCCCAGTACTTC
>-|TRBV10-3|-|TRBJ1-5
CATRPMNTNQPQHF
TGTGCCACCAGACCGATGAATACCAATCAGCCCCAGCATTTT
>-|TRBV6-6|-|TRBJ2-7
CASSGSGTSEQYF
TGTGCCAGCAGTGGCTCCGGGACCAGCGAGCAGTACTTC
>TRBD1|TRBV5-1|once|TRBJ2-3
CASSLGGQGLGDTQYF
TGCGCCAGCAGCTTGGGGGGACAGGGGTTGGGAGATACGCAGTATTTT
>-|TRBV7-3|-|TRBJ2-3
CASSLFGSGTDTQYF
TGTGCCAGCAGCTTATTCGGGTCCGGCACAGATACGCAGTATTTT
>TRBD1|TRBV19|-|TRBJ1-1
CASSHRTGPTNTEAFF
TGTGCCAGTAGTCATCGGACAGGGCCTACAAACACTGAAGCTTTCTTT
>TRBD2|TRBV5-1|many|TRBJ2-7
CASSLVAGAQEQYF
TGCGCCAGCAGCTTGGTAGCGGGAGCACAAGAGCAGTACTTC
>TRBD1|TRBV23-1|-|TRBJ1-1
CASSHTGPDRVPEAFF
TGCGCCAGCAGTCACACTGGACCCGACAGGGTCCCTGAAGCTTTCTTT
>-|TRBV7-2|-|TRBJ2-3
CASSLAWSVTQYF
TGTGCCAGCAGCTTAGCGTGGAGCGTTACGCAGTATTTT
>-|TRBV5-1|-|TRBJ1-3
CASSLLTGSGNTIYF
TGCGCCAGCAGCTTGCTGACAGGCTCTGGAAACACCATATATTTT
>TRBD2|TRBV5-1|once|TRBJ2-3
CASSQRPSGGTDTQYF
TGCGCCAGCAGCCAACGGCCTAGCGGGGGCACAGATACGCAGTATTTT
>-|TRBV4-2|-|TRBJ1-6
CASSRWQDLSYNSPLHF
TGTGCCAGCAGCCGCTGGCAGGACCTCTCCTATAATTCACCCCTCCACTTT
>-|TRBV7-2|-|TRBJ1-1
CASSSQSQGENTEAFF
TGTGCCAGCAGCTCCCAATCACAGGGCGAGAACACTGAAGCTTTCTTT
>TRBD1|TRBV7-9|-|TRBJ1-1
CASSLGQGNTEAFF
TGTGCCAGCAGCTTAGGACAGGGTAACACTGAAGCTTTCTTT
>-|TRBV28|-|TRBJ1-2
CASRKTANYGYTF
TGTGCCAGCAGAAAGACGGCTAACTATGGCTACACCTTC
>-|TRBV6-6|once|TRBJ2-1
CASSYSMRAGGNEQFF
TGTGCCAGCAGTTACTCGATGCGGGCCGGTGGGAATGAGCAGTTCTTC
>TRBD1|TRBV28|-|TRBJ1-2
CASRGRGREDGYTF
TGTGCCAGCCGCGGTAGGGGGCGCGAAGATGGCTACACCTTC
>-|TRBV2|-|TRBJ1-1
CASSEKGGVTEAFF
TGTGCCAGCAGTGAGAAGGGAGGAGTAACTGAAGCTTTCTTT
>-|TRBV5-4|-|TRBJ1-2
CASSLEGFPGLGYGYTF
TGTGCCAGCAGCTTGGAGGGGTTTCCAGGGCTCGGCTATGGCTACACCTTC
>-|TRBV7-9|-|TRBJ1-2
CASSFSQGGYTF
TGTGCCAGCAGCTTTTCTCAGGGTGGCTACACCTTC
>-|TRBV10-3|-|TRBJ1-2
CAISAGGLILNYGYTF
TGTGCCATCAGTGCGGGGGGCCTAATCCTTAACTATGGCTACACCTTC
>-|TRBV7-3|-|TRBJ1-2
CASSLTRDGLREGYTF
TGTGCCAGCAGCTTAACGCGCGACGGTCTGAGGGAGGGCTACACCTTC
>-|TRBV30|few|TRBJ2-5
CAWSVGRGARQETQYF
TGTGCCTGGAGTGTCGGTCGAGGGGCAAGGCAAGAGACCCAGTACTTC
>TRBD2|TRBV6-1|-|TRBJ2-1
CASSEFLAGVGEQFF
TGTGCCAGCAGTGAGTTTCTAGCGGGAGTCGGGGAGCAGTTCTTC
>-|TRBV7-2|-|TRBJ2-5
CASSLHETQYF
TGTGCCAGCAGCTTACACGAGACCCAGTACTTC
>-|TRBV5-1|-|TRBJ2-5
CASSLAVSRETQYF
TGCGCCAGCAGCTTGGCCGTCAGCCGAGAGACCCAGTACTTC
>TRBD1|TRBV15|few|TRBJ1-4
CATSTRQGTWSEKLFF
TGTGCCACCAGCACCAGACAGGGGACTTGGAGTGAAAAACTGTTTTTT
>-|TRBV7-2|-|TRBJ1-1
CASSKQRTANTEAFF
TGTGCCAGCAGCAAGCAACGGACAGCGAACACTGAAGCTTTCTTT
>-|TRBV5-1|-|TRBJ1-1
CASTNPGARNTEAFF
TGCGCCAGCACCAACCCCGGGGCCAGGAACACTGAAGCTTTCTTT
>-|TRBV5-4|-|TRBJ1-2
CASSVGTYGYTF
TGTGCCAGCTCCGTGGGGACCTATGGCTACACCTTC
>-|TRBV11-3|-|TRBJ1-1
CASSLVQGRAEAFF
TGTGCCAGCAGCTTAGTCCAGGGTCGGGCTGAAGCTTTCTTT
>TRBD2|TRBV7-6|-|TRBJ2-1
CASRPKVAGGINEQFF
TGTGCCAGCAGACCAAAAGTAGCGGGAGGTATCAATGAGCAGTTCTTC
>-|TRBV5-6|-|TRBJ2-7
CASSNRKEVFLSEQYF
TGTGCCAGCAGCAACCGAAAGGAGGTTTTCCTATCCGAGCAGTACTTC
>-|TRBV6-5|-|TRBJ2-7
CASSEVSQDEQYF
TGTGCCAGCAGTGAAGTGTCACAGGATGAGCAGTACTTC
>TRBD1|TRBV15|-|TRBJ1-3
CATSWGQGAGNTIYF
TGTGCCACCAGCTGGGGACAGGGGGCTGGAAACACCATATATTTT